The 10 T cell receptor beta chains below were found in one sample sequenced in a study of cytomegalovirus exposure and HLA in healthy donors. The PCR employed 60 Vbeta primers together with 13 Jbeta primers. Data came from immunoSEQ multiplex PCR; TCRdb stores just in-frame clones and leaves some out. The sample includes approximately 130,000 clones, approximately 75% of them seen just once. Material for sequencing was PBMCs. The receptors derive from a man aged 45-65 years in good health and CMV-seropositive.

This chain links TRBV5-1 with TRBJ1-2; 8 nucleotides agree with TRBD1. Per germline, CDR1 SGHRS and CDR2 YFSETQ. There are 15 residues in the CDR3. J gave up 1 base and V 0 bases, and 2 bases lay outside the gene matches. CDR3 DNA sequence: TGCGCCAGCAGCTTGGAGGACAGGGATAACTATGGCTACACCTTC. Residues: CASSLEDRDNYGYTF.

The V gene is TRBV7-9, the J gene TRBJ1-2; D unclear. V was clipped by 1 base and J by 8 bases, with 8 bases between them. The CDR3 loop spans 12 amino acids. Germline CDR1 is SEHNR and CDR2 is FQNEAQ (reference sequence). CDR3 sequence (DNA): TGTGCCAGCAGCTTAGAGTACGGGGGCTACACCTTC. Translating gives CASSLEYGGYTF.

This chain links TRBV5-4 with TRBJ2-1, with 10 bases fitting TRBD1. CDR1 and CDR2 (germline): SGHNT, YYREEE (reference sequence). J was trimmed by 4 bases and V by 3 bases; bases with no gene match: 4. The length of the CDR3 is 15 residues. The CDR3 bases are TGTGCCAGCAGCTCTCCGGGACAGGGGTACAATGAGCAGTTCTTC. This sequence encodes CASSSPGQGYNEQFF.

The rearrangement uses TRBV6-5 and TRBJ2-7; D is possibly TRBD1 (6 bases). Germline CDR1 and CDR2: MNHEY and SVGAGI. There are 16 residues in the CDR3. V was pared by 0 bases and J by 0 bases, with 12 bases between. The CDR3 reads CASSYSPTGLSYEQYF. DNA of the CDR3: TGTGCCAGCAGTTACTCCCCGACAGGCCTCTCCTACGAGCAGTACTTC.

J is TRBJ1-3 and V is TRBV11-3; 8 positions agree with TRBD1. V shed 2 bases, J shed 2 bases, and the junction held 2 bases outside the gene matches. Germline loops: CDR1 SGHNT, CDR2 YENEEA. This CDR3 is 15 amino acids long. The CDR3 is CASSLRQGPGNTIYF. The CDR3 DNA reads TGTGCCAGCAGCTTAAGACAGGGGCCTGGAAACACCATATATTTT.

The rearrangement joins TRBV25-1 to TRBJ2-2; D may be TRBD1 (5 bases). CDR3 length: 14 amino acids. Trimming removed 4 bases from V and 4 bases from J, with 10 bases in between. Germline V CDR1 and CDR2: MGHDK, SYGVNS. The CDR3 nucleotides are TGTGCCAGCAGTGTTCAGGGTGGCACCGGGGAGCTGTTTTTT. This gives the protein CASSVQGGTGELFF.

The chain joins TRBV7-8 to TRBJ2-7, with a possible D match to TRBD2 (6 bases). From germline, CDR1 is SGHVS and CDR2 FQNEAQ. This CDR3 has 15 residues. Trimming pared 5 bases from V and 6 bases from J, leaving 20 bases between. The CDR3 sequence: CASSATSTNFREQYF. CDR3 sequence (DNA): TGTGCCAGCAGCGCCACTAGCACGAACTTCCGCGAGCAGTACTTC.

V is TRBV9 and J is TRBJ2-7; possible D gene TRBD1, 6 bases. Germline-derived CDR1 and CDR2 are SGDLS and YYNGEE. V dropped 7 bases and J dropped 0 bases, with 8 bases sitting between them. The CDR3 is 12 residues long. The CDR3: CASGDNSYEQYF. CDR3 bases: TGTGCCAGCGGGGACAACTCCTACGAGCAGTACTTC.

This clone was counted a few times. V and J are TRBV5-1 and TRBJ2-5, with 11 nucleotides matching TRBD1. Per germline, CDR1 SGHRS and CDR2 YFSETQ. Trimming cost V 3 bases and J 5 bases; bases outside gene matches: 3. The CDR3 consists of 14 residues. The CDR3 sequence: CASSWGQGGETQYF. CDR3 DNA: TGCGCCAGCAGCTGGGGACAGGGGGGTGAGACCCAGTACTTC. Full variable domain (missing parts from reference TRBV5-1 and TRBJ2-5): KAGVTQTPRYLIKTRGQQVTLSCSPISGHRSVSWYQQTPGQGLQFLFEYFSETQRNKGNFPGRFSGRQFSNSRSEMNVSTLELGDSALYLCASSWGQGGETQYFGPGTRLLVL.

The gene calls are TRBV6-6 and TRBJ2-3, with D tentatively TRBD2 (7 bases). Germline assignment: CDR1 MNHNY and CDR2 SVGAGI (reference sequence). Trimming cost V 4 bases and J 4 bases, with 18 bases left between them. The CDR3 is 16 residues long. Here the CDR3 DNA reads TGTGCCAGCAGTTCGCCGCGGGGGCCGAGCGCAGATACGCAGTATTTT. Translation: CASSSPRGPSADTQYF.